Below are 4 T cell receptor beta chains sequenced from a single sample in a study of blood T cell repertoires in COVID-19. TCRdb keeps only in-frame clones here, not all; method: immunoSEQ multiplex PCR. This sample carries 200,000 to 250,000 clones, 80% to 90% of them seen once, and the ten largest clones take over 3%. The sequenced material came from PBMCs or T cells enriched from blood (not recorded which). These TCRs come from a middle-aged woman with acute COVID-19.

This clone was observed a few times. This chain joins TRBV10-3 and TRBJ1-1; TRBD1 matches at 10 bases. The CDR3 sequence is 15 residues long. V lost 5 bases to trimming and J lost 5 bases; unmatched junction nucleotides: 8. The germline CDR1 and CDR2 sequences are ENHRY and SYGVKD. In DNA form, the CDR3 reads TGTGCCATCAGTCCGGGACAGGGGACAGTTACTGAAGCTTTCTTT. Translated, it gives CAISPGQGTVTEAFF.

The chain is built from TRBV7-9 and TRBJ1-3, with 8 bases that match TRBD1. Germline CDR1 is SEHNR and CDR2 is FQNEAQ (reference sequence). Germline trimming cut 1 base from V and 4 bases from J; bases unmatched to any gene: 12. The CDR3 sequence is 18 residues long. CDR3 DNA: TGTGCCAGCAGCTTAGATCCCGGACAGGGCCTCGGGGGAAACACCATATATTTT. Translating gives CASSLDPGQGLGGNTIYF.

This clone was observed a single time. The chain combines TRBV30 with TRBJ1-4; D gene uncertain. Germline V gene lookup returns CDR1 GTSNPN and CDR2 SVGIG (reference sequence). The CDR3 runs to 16 residues. V was clipped by 1 base and J by 7 bases, with 19 bases between them. In nucleotides, the CDR3 is TGTGCCTGGAGTGCTCATGGGCCCCGAATTGGTGAAAAACTGTTTTTT. Translated, it gives CAWSAHGPRIGEKLFF.

The V call is TRBV30, the J call TRBJ2-1, with 7 bases aligning to TRBD2. This CDR3 is built from 13 residues. The germline V gene has CDR1 GTSNPN and CDR2 SVGIG (reference sequence). Trimming took 2 bases from V and 10 from J; bases not matched to a gene: 8. Written as DNA, the CDR3 is TGTGCCTGGAGTTCGCGGGGAGGGAACGAGCAGTTCTTC. Amino acids: CAWSSRGGNEQFF.